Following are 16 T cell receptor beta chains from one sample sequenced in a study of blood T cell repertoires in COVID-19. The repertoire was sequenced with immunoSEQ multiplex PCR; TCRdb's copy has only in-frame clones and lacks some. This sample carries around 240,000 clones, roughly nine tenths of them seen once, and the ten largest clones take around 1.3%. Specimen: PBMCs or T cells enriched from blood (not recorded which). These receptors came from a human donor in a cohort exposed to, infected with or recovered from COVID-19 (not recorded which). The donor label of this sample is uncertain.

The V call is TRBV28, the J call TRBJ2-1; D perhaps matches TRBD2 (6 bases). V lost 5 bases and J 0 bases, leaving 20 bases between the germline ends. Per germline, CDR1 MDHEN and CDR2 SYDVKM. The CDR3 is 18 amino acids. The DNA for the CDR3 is TGTGCCAGCAGTGATTCCCCGGGACTGGGGAGCTCCTACAATGAGCAGTTCTTC. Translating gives CASSDSPGLGSSYNEQFF.

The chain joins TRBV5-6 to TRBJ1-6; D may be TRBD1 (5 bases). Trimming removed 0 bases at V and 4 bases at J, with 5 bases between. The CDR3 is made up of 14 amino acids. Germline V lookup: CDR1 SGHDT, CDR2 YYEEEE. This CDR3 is CASSLGQYNSPLHF. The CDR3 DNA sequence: TGTGCCAGCAGCTTGGGACAGTATAATTCACCCCTCCACTTT.

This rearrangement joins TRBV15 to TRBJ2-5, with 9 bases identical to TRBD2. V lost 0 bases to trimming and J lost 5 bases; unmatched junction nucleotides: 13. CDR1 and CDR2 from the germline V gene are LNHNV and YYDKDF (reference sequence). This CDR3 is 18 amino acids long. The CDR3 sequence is CATSREKVAGEFWETQYF. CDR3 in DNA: TGTGCCACCAGCAGAGAGAAAGTAGCGGGGGAGTTTTGGGAGACCCAGTACTTC. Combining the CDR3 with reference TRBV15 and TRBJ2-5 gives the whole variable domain DAMVIQNPRYQVTQFGKPVTLSCSQTLNHNVMYWYQQKSSQAPKLLFHYYDKDFNNEADTPDNFQSRRPNTSFCFLDIRSPGLGDTAMYLCATSREKVAGEFWETQYFGPGTRLLVL.

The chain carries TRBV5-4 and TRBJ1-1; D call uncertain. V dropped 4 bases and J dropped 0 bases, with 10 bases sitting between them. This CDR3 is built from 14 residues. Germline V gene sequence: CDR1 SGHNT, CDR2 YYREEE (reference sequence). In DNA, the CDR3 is TGTGCCAGCAGCCCTAGAGGAGTGAACACTGAAGCTTTCTTT. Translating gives CASSPRGVNTEAFF.

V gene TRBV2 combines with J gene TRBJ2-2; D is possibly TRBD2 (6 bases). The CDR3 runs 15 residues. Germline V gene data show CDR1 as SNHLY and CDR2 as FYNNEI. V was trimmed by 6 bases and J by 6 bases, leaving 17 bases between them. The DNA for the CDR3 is TGTGCCAGCAGGGGGGGACGAGGAAGGTCCGGGGAGCTGTTTTTT. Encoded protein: CASRGGRGRSGELFF.

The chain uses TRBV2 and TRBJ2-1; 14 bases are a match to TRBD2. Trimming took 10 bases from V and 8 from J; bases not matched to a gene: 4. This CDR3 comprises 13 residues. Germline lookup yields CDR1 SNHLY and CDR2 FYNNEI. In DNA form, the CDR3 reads TGTGCCACGGGACTAGCGGGGGTGTATGAGCAGTTCTTC. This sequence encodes CATGLAGVYEQFF.

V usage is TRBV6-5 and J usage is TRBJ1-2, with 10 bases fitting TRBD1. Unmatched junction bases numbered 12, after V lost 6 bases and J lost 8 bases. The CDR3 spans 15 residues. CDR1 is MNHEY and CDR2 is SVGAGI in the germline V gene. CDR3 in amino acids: CASSNLRQGASGYTF. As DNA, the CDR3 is TGTGCCAGCAGCAATCTCCGACAGGGGGCGAGCGGCTACACCTTC.

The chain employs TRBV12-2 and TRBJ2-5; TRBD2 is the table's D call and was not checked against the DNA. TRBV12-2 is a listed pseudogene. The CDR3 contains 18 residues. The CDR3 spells CASRLALTSERFQETQYF. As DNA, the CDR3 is TGTGCAAGTCGCTTAGCGCTAACCTCCGAGCGCTTCCAAGAGACCCAGTACTTC.

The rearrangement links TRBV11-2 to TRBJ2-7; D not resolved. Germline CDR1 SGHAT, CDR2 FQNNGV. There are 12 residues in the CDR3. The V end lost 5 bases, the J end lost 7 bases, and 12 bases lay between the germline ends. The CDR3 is CASSLLSEEQYF. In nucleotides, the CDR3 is TGTGCCAGCAGCCTCTTGTCTGAGGAGCAGTACTTC.

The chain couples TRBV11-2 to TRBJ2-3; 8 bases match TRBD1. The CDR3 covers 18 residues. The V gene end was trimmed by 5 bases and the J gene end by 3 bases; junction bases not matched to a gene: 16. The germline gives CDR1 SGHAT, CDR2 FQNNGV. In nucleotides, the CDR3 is TGTGCCAGCAGCCCCCTGTGGTACGGGACAGGACGTACAGATACGCAGTATTTT. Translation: CASSPLWYGTGRTDTQYF. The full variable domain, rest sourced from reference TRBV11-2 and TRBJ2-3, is EAGVAQSPRYKIIEKRQSVAFWCNPISGHATLYWYQQILGQGPKLLIQFQNNGVVDDSQLPKDRFSAERLKGVDSTLKIQPAKLEDSAVYLCASSPLWYGTGRTDTQYFGPGTRLTVL.

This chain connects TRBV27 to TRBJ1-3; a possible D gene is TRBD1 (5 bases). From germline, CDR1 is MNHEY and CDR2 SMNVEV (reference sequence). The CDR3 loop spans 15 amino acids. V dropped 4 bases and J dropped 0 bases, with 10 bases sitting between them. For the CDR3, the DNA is TGTGCCAGCAGTTCGTCAGGGATCTCTGGAAACACCATATATTTT. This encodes CASSSSGISGNTIYF.

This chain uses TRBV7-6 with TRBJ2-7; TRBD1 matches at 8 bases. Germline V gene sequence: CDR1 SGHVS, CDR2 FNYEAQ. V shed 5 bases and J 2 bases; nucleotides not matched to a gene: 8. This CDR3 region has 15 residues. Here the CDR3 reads CASSVDRDRTYEQYF. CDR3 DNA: TGTGCCAGCAGCGTGGACAGGGATCGAACCTACGAGCAGTACTTC.

In nucleotides, the CDR3 is TGTGCCAGCAGTTGGACTAGCGGGGGGGATACGCAGTATTTT. Protein product: CASSWTSGGDTQYF. The chain is built from TRBV6-2 or TRBV6-3 and TRBJ2-3; 14 bases are shared with TRBD2. V was clipped by 4 bases and J by 6 bases; unmatched bases: 0. From germline, CDR1 is MNHEY and CDR2 SVGEGT. CDR3 length: 14 residues.

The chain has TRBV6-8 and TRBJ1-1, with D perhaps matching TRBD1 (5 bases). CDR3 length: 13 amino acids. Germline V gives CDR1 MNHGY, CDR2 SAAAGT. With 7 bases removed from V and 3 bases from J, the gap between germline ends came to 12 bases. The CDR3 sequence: CASTSRGYTEAFF. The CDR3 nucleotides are TGTGCCAGCACCTCCCGGGGGTACACTGAAGCTTTCTTT.

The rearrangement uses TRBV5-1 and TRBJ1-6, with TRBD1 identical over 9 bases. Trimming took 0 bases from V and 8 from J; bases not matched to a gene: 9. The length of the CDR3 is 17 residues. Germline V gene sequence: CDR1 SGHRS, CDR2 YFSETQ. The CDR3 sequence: CASSLEGTGSDYSPLHF. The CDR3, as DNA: TGCGCCAGCAGCTTGGAAGGGACAGGGAGCGATTATTCACCCCTCCACTTT.

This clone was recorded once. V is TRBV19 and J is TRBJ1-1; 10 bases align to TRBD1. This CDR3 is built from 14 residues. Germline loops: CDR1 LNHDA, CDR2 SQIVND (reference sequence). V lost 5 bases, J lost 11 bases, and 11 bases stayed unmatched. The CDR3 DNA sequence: TGTGCCAGTAGTGCATACCGGGACAGGGGAGAGGCTTTCTTT. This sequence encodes CASSAYRDRGEAFF. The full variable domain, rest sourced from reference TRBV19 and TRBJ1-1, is DGGITQSPKYLFRKEGQNVTLSCEQNLNHDAMYWYRQDPGQGLRLIYYSQIVNDFQKGDIAEGYSVSREKKESFPLTVTSAQKNPTAFYLCASSAYRDRGEAFFGQGTRLTVV.